This T cell receptor beta chain was profiled in a study of T cells after yellow fever vaccination. This clonotype was picked up many times. Its target is unknown. V was pared by 0 bases and J by 0 bases, with 13 bases between. The CDR3 spans 16 residues. The germline V gene encodes CDR1 SGHKS and CDR2 YYEKEE (reference sequence). 5'RACE template switching produced TCR cDNA carrying a universal primer site and UMIs. MiXCR, run by TCRdb on the 5' RACE reads, gives a single entry per CDR3 protein. Here the sample spans 250,000 or so distinct CDR3 sequences, roughly 6.8% being singletons. Study observations and caveats: Post-booster reappearance was seen for most primary-vaccination clones (around 96% CD4, 88% CD8). Contaminants from the bulk population, in the form of abundant clonotypes, could be found in FACS-sorted repertoires.

Source: CD4+ T cells sorted from PBMCs, taken on the day of the yellow fever booster vaccination. The rearrangement joins TRBV5-5 to TRBJ2-7; D possibly uses TRBD1 or TRBD2 (5 bases each). The TCR originated in a man aged 25 to 40 who received the YFV17D yellow fever vaccine. CDR3 coding DNA: TGTGCCAGCAGCTTGGTTGGTGGGGACCTCTCCTACGAGCAGTACTTC. It is translated as CASSLVGGDLSYEQYF.